These 25 T cell receptor beta chains were all obtained from the same sample, sequenced in a study of PD-L1 blockade in urothelial cancer. The protocol was immunoSEQ multiplex PCR, while the TCRdb copy is restricted to in-frame clones and leaves out a portion. The data show about 52,000 clones, roughly 80% seen once. Indicated time point: pretreatment peripheral blood. The sequences come from PBMCs, collected around atezolizumab (anti-PD-L1) treatment. All receptors come from a man aged 45-65 years with urothelial cancer.

This clone occurred once. This chain joins TRBV30 and TRBJ1-3; unclear D gene. V was clipped by 4 bases and J by 0 bases, with 10 bases between them. The CDR3 consists of 14 residues. Germline CDR1 is GTSNPN and CDR2 is SVGIG (reference sequence). CDR3 sequence: CAWTGLSSGNTIYF. The CDR3 coding sequence is TGTGCCTGGACAGGACTAAGCTCTGGAAACACCATATATTTT.

This chain joins TRBV6-1 and TRBJ2-5; D is unclear. Trimming shortened V by 3 bases and J by 5 bases, and 7 bases separated the two germline ends. CDR1 and CDR2 from the germline V gene are MNHNS and SASEGT. The CDR3 extends over 12 amino acids. The CDR3 here is CASSERRETQYF. The CDR3, as DNA: TGTGCCAGCAGTGAGCGGCGGGAGACCCAGTACTTC.

V gene TRBV30 combines with J gene TRBJ1-4; D is unresolved. This CDR3 contains 11 residues. Trimming took off 5 bases at V and 16 bases at J, with 17 bases between the two ends. CDR1 is GTSNPN and CDR2 is SVGIG in the germline V gene (reference sequence). The DNA of the CDR3 is TGTGCCTGGGGGCCAATACTGGGTCCGTTTTTT. This sequence encodes CAWGPILGPFF.

The gene calls are TRBV25-1 and TRBJ2-7; 8 bases align to TRBD2. With V trimmed by 3 bases and J by 2 bases, 3 bases remained unmatched. The CDR3 covers 14 residues. Germline values: CDR1 MGHDK, CDR2 SYGVNS. CDR3 DNA sequence: TGTGCCAGCAGTGAGACTAGCGTGACCTACGAGCAGTACTTC. Encoded protein: CASSETSVTYEQYF.

The chain is built from TRBV30 and TRBJ2-4, with D possibly being TRBD2 (5 bases). The CDR3 is made up of 13 amino acids. V gave up 2 bases and J gave up 2 bases, with 7 bases separating them. In germline, CDR1 is GTSNPN, CDR2 SVGIG (reference sequence). The DNA of the CDR3 is TGTGCCTGGAGTAGCGGTCCCAAAAACATTCAGTACTTC. Residues: CAWSSGPKNIQYF.

This sequence joins TRBV6-5 and TRBJ1-5, with 10 bases lining up with TRBD1. This CDR3 is built from 14 residues. The trim removed 5 bases at V and 6 bases at J, leaving 4 bases unmatched. Germline CDR1 reads MNHEY; CDR2 reads SVGAGI. In DNA form, the CDR3 reads TGTGCCAGCAGTACGCGACAGGGGGCTCAGCCCCAGCATTTT. Translated, it gives CASSTRQGAQPQHF.

The chain recombines TRBV28 with TRBJ2-7; the match to TRBD1 covers 9 bases. The CDR3 spans 16 residues. The V segment lost 3 bases and the J segment 2 bases; nucleotides outside the gene matches: 8. Per germline, CDR1 MDHEN and CDR2 SYDVKM. The CDR3 bases are TGTGCCAGCAGTTTTTCCCCGGGACAGGGACCCTACGAGCAGTACTTC. Protein sequence: CASSFSPGQGPYEQYF.

The chain links TRBV7-6 to TRBJ2-1; 12 nucleotides align to TRBD2. J gave up 6 bases and V 11 bases, and 17 bases lay outside the gene matches. This CDR3 is 17 amino acids long. From germline, CDR1 is SGHVS and CDR2 FNYEAQ. The CDR3 region is CASRRGTSGHGGNEQFF. DNA of the CDR3: TGTGCCTCCCGTAGAGGGACTAGCGGGCACGGGGGCAATGAGCAGTTCTTC.

The chain uses TRBV15 and TRBJ2-5; D perhaps matches TRBD1 (6 bases). V lost 5 bases and J lost 5, with 21 bases in between. This CDR3 has 16 residues. The germline gives CDR1 LNHNV, CDR2 YYDKDF (reference sequence). The CDR3 bases are TGTGCCACCAGCCAGACAGGAGGCTACCCATCGGAGACCCAGTACTTC. This codes for CATSQTGGYPSETQYF.

V usage is TRBV9 and J usage is TRBJ2-2; 14 bases line up with TRBD2. Losses at the gene ends were 2 bases for V and 5 bases for J; bases not matched to a gene: 8. Germline-derived CDR1 and CDR2 are SGDLS and YYNGEE. There are 18 residues in the CDR3. The CDR3 protein is CASSVGGTSGRMTGELFF. In DNA form, the CDR3 reads TGTGCCAGCAGCGTTGGCGGGACTAGCGGGAGAATGACCGGGGAGCTGTTTTTT.

This sequence joins TRBV12-5 and TRBJ2-1; tentatively, D is TRBD2 (6 bases). The CDR3 covers 16 residues. Germline V gives CDR1 LGHNT, CDR2 FRNRAP. V was pared by 0 bases and J by 3 bases, with 12 bases between. The CDR3 loop is CASGLVTGLRYNEQFF. Here the CDR3 DNA reads TGTGCTAGTGGTTTGGTAACGGGACTCCGCTACAATGAGCAGTTCTTC.

The chain carries TRBV6-6 and TRBJ1-5; tentative D call: TRBD1 (6 bases). The CDR3 contains 16 residues. CDR1 MNHNY and CDR2 SVGAGI come from the germline V gene (reference sequence). Between the trimmed V and J ends, which lost 10 bases and 1 base, there was a span of 20 bases. The CDR3 reads CATLGGGGKSNQPQHF. The CDR3 DNA reads TGTGCCACCCTGGGGGGCGGGGGCAAAAGCAATCAGCCCCAGCATTTT.

The V and J genes are TRBV19 and TRBJ1-1; tentatively, D is TRBD1 (5 bases). Germline-derived CDR1 and CDR2 are LNHDA and SQIVND (reference sequence). The CDR3 totals 20 residues. The germline V and J ends were trimmed by 5 bases and 10 bases, with 38 bases remaining between them. As DNA, the CDR3 is TGTGCCAGTAGTCAGCCCGTGGGAAGGGGCGCGAACTATGTCCGAACCGGAGCTTTCTTT. Encoded protein: CASSQPVGRGANYVRTGAFF.

The genes are TRBV7-9 and TRBJ2-1; weak D call: TRBD2 (5 bases). Germline CDR1 reads SEHNR; CDR2 reads FQNEAQ (reference sequence). The CDR3 extends over 14 amino acids. Between the trimmed V and J ends, which lost 5 bases and 7 bases, there was a span of 15 bases. CDR3 loop: CASSPELTKNEQFF. Written as DNA, the CDR3 is TGTGCCAGCAGCCCAGAACTGACTAAGAATGAGCAGTTCTTC.

CDR3 residues: CATQTGDRGLDEQFF. CDR3 DNA sequence: TGTGCCACCCAAACCGGGGACAGGGGACTAGATGAGCAGTTCTTC. The chain couples TRBV18 to TRBJ2-1, with 10 positions matching TRBD1. The CDR3 has 15 amino acids. J gave up 8 bases and V 10 bases, and 14 bases lay outside the gene matches. The germline V gene encodes CDR1 KGHSH and CDR2 LQKENI.

This sequence joins TRBV12-5 and TRBJ2-1, with 9 bases lining up with TRBD1. The CDR3 length is 14 residues. CDR1 is LGHNT, CDR2 FRNRAP, per germline. J was trimmed by 4 bases and V by 8 bases; bases with no gene match: 6. This chain's CDR3 is CASSPGTGYNEQFF. The CDR3, as DNA: TGTGCTAGTTCCCCCGGGACAGGGTACAATGAGCAGTTCTTC. Based on the CDR3 plus reference TRBV12-5 and TRBJ2-1, the full variable domain is DARVTQTPRHKVTEMGQEVTMRCQPILGHNTVFWYRQTMMQGLELLAYFRNRAPLDDSGMPKDRFSAEMPDATLATLKIQPSEPRDSAVYFCASSPGTGYNEQFFGPGTRLTVL.

This clone was seen just once. CDR3 coding DNA: TGTGCCAGCAGCAAACAAGCCGGGACAGGGGTTCAGCCCCAGCATTTT. This codes for CASSKQAGTGVQPQHF. J is TRBJ1-5 and V is TRBV7-9; 10 bases line up with TRBD1. Germline CDR1 is SEHNR and CDR2 is FQNEAQ (reference sequence). The CDR3 consists of 16 residues. Trimming at V came to 5 bases and at J to 6 bases, leaving 10 bases not matched to a gene.

The chain is built from TRBV7-9 and TRBJ1-5, with 9 bases aligning to TRBD1. The CDR3 runs to 15 residues. Germline V lookup: CDR1 SEHNR, CDR2 FQNEAQ (reference sequence). The ends lost 6 bases at V and 4 bases at J; junction bases unmatched: 7. CDR3 amino acids: CASSLHGTGNQPQHF. CDR3 nucleotide sequence: TGTGCCAGCAGTCTTCATGGGACAGGGAATCAGCCCCAGCATTTT.

This chain links TRBV7-8 with TRBJ2-3; TRBD1 agrees at 8 bases. Germline trimming cut 1 base from V and 0 bases from J; bases unmatched to any gene: 3. CDR3 length equals 16 residues. Germline CDR1 reads SGHVS; CDR2 reads FQNEAQ. The CDR3 region is CASSLGGQGSTDTQYF. CDR3 DNA sequence: TGTGCCAGCAGCTTAGGAGGACAGGGTAGCACAGATACGCAGTATTTT.

V is TRBV18 and J is TRBJ1-6; TRBD1 agrees at 7 bases. Germline values: CDR1 KGHSH, CDR2 LQKENI. The V gene end was trimmed by 3 bases and the J gene end by 6 bases; junction bases not matched to a gene: 8. The CDR3 extends over 16 amino acids. The CDR3 loop reads CASSPDRPGPNSPLHF. CDR3 DNA: TGTGCCAGCTCACCGGACAGGCCCGGACCTAATTCACCCCTCCACTTT. The full variable domain, completed using reference TRBV18 and TRBJ1-6, is NAGVMQNPRHLVRRRGQEARLRCSPMKGHSHVYWYRQLPEEGLKFMVYLQKENIIDESGMPKERFSAEFPKEGPSILRIQQVVRGDSAAYFCASSPDRPGPNSPLHFGNGTRLTVT.

The gene calls are TRBV25-1 and TRBJ1-5; D perhaps matches TRBD1 (5 bases). Trimming cost V 5 bases and J 4 bases, with 15 bases left between them. Looked up from germline, CDR1 is MGHDK and CDR2 is SYGVNS. The CDR3 is made up of 15 amino acids. This CDR3 reads CASSPRGGWNQPQHF. The CDR3 region has the DNA TGTGCCAGCAGTCCCCGGGGGGGTTGGAATCAGCCCCAGCATTTT.

This chain uses TRBV18 with TRBJ2-7; 7 nucleotides match TRBD1. The CDR3 consists of 14 residues. Germline CDR1 and CDR2: KGHSH and LQKENI. The V gene end was trimmed by 3 bases and the J gene end by 0 bases; junction bases not matched to a gene: 2. The CDR3 sequence: CASSPDRASYEQYF. The DNA of the CDR3 is TGTGCCAGCTCACCCGACAGGGCCTCCTACGAGCAGTACTTC.

The chain carries TRBV27 and TRBJ2-5; 8 nucleotides agree with TRBD2. The V segment lost 11 bases and the J segment 5 bases; nucleotides outside the gene matches: 7. The CDR3 has 12 amino acids. Germline V gene data show CDR1 as MNHEY and CDR2 as SMNVEV (reference sequence). The CDR3 DNA sequence: TGTGCCCCACGGGGGGGGAACGAGACCCAGTACTTC. This codes for CAPRGGNETQYF.

V and J are TRBV9 and TRBJ2-1, with 8 bases fitting TRBD2. This CDR3 comprises 14 residues. Germline V gives CDR1 SGDLS, CDR2 YYNGEE. The ends lost 0 bases at V and 10 bases at J; junction bases unmatched: 6. In nucleotides, the CDR3 is TGTGCCAGCAGCGTAGCGGGAGGGCCTAGAGAGCAGTTCTTC. Residues: CASSVAGGPREQFF.

The chain is built from TRBV14 and TRBJ2-7; the match to TRBD2 covers 9 bases. CDR3 length equals 17 residues. CDR1 is SGHDN, CDR2 FVKESK, per germline. J lost 3 bases, V lost 0 bases, and 9 bases had no gene match. The CDR3 nucleotides read TGTGCCAGCAGCCAAGAGGCTAGCGGGGTGCCAAACTACGAGCAGTACTTC. The encoded protein is CASSQEASGVPNYEQYF.